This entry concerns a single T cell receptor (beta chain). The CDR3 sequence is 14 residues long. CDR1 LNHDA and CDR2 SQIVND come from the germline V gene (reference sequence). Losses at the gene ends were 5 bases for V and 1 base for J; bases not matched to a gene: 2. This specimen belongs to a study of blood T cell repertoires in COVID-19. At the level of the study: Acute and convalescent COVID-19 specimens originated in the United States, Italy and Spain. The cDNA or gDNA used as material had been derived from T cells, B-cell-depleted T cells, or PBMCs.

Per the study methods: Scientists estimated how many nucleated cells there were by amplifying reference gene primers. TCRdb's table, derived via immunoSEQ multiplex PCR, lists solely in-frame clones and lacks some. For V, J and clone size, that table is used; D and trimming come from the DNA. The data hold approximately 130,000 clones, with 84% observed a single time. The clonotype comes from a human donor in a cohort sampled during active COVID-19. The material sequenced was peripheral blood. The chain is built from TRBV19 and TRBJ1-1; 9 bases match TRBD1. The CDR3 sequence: CASSLGQGNTEAFF. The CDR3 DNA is TGTGCCAGTAGTCTGGGACAGGGGAACACTGAAGCTTTCTTT.